These T cell receptor beta chains were read from a single sample in a study of blood T cell repertoires in COVID-19. Data came from immunoSEQ multiplex PCR; TCRdb stores just in-frame clones and leaves some out. The sample carries tens of thousands of clones, around three quarters recorded once. The sequenced material came from peripheral blood. The receptors derive from a human donor in a cohort sampled during active COVID-19. The CDR3 runs from the conserved cysteine through the conserved F or W. The D gene is left open where the match is weak. Clone size is not always given. Where it is, it says once, few, many or a class for expanded clones.

TRBJ2-1	NA	TRBD2	17	TRBV9	CASSDTVAGYSYNEQFF	TGTGCCAGCAGCGATACTGTAGCGGGATACTCCTACAATGAGCAGTTCTTC
TRBJ2-7	few	TRBD2	15	TRBV4-1	CASSQPTSGIHEQYF	TGCGCCAGCAGTCAGCCGACTAGCGGGATCCACGAGCAGTACTTC
TRBJ1-1	NA	NA	15	TRBV4-1	CASSQEGQGRTEAFF	TGCGCCAGCAGCCAAGAAGGGCAGGGAAGAACTGAAGCTTTCTTT
TRBJ2-7	NA	NA	12	TRBV3-1/TRBV3-2	CASSLSSYEQYF	TGTGCCAGCAGCCTGTCATCCTACGAGCAGTACTTC
TRBJ1-5	few	NA	17	TRBV6-1	CASSERVREGSNQPQHF	TGTGCCAGCAGTGAACGGGTAAGGGAGGGAAGCAATCAGCCCCAGCATTTT
TRBJ2-5	NA	TRBD1	14	TRBV27	CASRQKQGAETQYF	TGTGCCAGCAGGCAAAAACAGGGGGCTGAGACCCAGTACTTC
TRBJ1-6	NA	NA	16	TRBV30	CAWVHQNQKPYSPLHF	TGTGCCTGGGTACATCAAAACCAAAAACCCTATTCACCCCTCCACTTT
TRBJ2-7	NA	TRBD2	16	TRBV6-5	CASSSPSGAGVYEQYF	TGTGCCAGCAGTTCCCCCTCCGGAGCGGGAGTTTACGAGCAGTACTTC
TRBJ1-4	NA	TRBD1	15	TRBV2	CASSAGGQKNEKLFF	TGTGCCAGCAGTGCCGGGGGACAGAAGAATGAAAAACTGTTTTTT
TRBJ2-2	NA	TRBD2	14	TRBV19	CASTGGANTGELFF	TGTGCCAGTACGGGAGGCGCGAACACCGGGGAGCTGTTTTTT
TRBJ2-1	NA	NA	15	TRBV7-7	CASSLSGQGGSEQFF	TGTGCTAGCAGCTTATCGGGTCAGGGGGGCTCTGAGCAGTTCTTC
TRBJ2-7	NA	TRBD2	15	TRBV6-2/TRBV6-3	CASSKAGINSYEQYF	TGTGCCAGCAGCAAAGCGGGGATTAACTCCTACGAGCAGTACTTC
TRBJ2-3	NA	TRBD1	15	TRBV7-6	CASSSGTGKFDTQYF	TGTGCCAGCAGCTCCGGGACAGGGAAATTCGATACGCAGTATTTT
TRBJ2-7	NA	NA	12	TRBV5-1	CASSFGVDEQYF	TGCGCCAGCAGCTTCGGGGTGGATGAGCAGTACTTC
TRBJ2-6	NA	TRBD2	18	TRBV7-9	CASSLGASGTAGANVLTF	TGTGCCAGCAGCTTAGGGGCTAGCGGGACGGCGGGGGCCAACGTCCTGACTTTC
TRBJ2-7	NA	TRBD1	15	TRBV9	CASSVVGDRAYEQYF	TGTGCCAGCAGCGTAGTCGGGGACAGGGCCTACGAGCAGTACTTC
TRBJ2-7	once	NA	12	TRBV10-3	CATSLASYEQYF	TGTGCCACCTCTCTAGCTTCCTACGAGCAGTACTTC
TRBJ2-1	few	NA	15	TRBV27	CASRPTESSYNEQFF	TGTGCCAGCAGACCTACAGAGAGCTCCTACAATGAGCAGTTCTTC
TRBJ2-7	few	TRBD1	14	TRBV19	CASKGTVSSYEQYF	TGTGCCAGTAAGGGGACAGTCAGCTCCTACGAGCAGTACTTC
TRBJ2-7	NA	TRBD2	14	TRBV11-3	CASSSPTSFYEQYF	TGTGCCAGCAGCTCCCCGACTAGCTTCTACGAGCAGTACTTC
TRBJ1-1	NA	NA	12	TRBV30	CAWSLFDSEAFF	TGTGCCTGGAGTTTATTCGACAGTGAAGCTTTCTTT
TRBJ2-3	once	NA	12	TRBV29-1	CSVEAGTDTQYF	TGCAGCGTTGAGGCAGGGACAGATACGCAGTATTTT
TRBJ2-5	NA	TRBD2	16	TRBV5-1	CASSLPGLAGQETQYF	TGCGCCAGCAGCCTACCAGGACTAGCGGGACAAGAGACCCAGTACTTC
TRBJ1-5	NA	TRBD1	13	TRBV6-6	CASSYPDRDSQHF	TGTGCCAGCAGTTACCCGGACCGGGACAGTCAGCATTTT
TRBJ1-1	NA	NA	14	TRBV3-1/TRBV3-2	CASSPRLRNTEAFF	TGTGCCAGCAGCCCGAGACTCAGGAACACTGAAGCTTTCTTT
TRBJ2-1	NA	TRBD2	13	TRBV6-1	CASSEGLAARQFF	TGTGCCAGCAGTGAGGGACTAGCGGCACGGCAGTTCTTC
TRBJ2-5	NA	NA	13	TRBV18	CASSGQGGETQYF	TGTGCCAGCTCCGGCCAGGGGGGAGAGACCCAGTACTTC
TRBJ1-1	NA	TRBD1	15	TRBV18	CASSRTDRANTEAFF	TGTGCCAGCTCACGAACGGACAGGGCTAACACTGAAGCTTTCTTT
TRBJ2-3	NA	TRBD2	14	TRBV15	CATSRLGTSGPLYF	TGTGCCACCAGCAGACTCGGGACTAGCGGGCCTCTGTATTTT
TRBJ2-2	NA	TRBD1	15	TRBV7-9	CASSLIRTGTGELFF	TGTGCCAGCAGCTTAATTCGGACAGGGACCGGGGAGCTGTTTTTT
TRBJ2-6	NA	NA	18	TRBV7-9	CASSFASPQPSGANVLTF	TGTGCCAGCAGCTTCGCCTCCCCACAGCCTTCTGGGGCCAACGTCCTGACTTTC
TRBJ2-3	NA	TRBD2	14	TRBV5-1	CASSQLREPDTQYF	TGCGCCAGCAGCCAGCTGCGGGAGCCAGATACGCAGTATTTT